This is a list of T cell receptor beta chains from one sample in a study of blood T cell repertoires in COVID-19. The protocol was immunoSEQ multiplex PCR, while the TCRdb copy is restricted to in-frame clones and leaves out a portion. The sample records about 110,000 clones, roughly 80% being singletons. Material: peripheral blood. The receptors derive from a woman aged 55-70 years with acute or convalescent COVID-19. CDR3s leave out the opening cysteine and the closing phenylalanine or tryptophan. The order of the fields is J gene, V gene, CDR3 protein.

J: TRBJ1-2
V: TRBV12-3/TRBV12-4
CDR3: ASSPRGRGGYT

J: TRBJ1-2
V: TRBV6-5
CDR3: ASSYGTTGDYGYT

J: TRBJ2-5
V: TRBV28
CDR3: ASSLRGGLETQY

J: TRBJ2-1
V: TRBV3-1/TRBV3-2
CDR3: ASSQLNNEQF

J: TRBJ1-6
V: TRBV28
CDR3: ASSLLGGNSPLH

J: TRBJ2-5
V: TRBV6-2/TRBV6-3
CDR3: ASSSGGAGGETQY

J: TRBJ1-5
V: TRBV5-4
CDR3: ASSTDGGGQPQH

J: TRBJ1-4
V: TRBV2
CDR3: ASSTVVRVGEKLF

J: TRBJ2-1
V: TRBV7-3
CDR3: ASSSSVGAYNEQF

J: TRBJ2-3
V: TRBV7-8
CDR3: ASSRGTSGGSTDTQY

J: TRBJ1-6
V: TRBV11-3
CDR3: ASREGGYSPLH

J: TRBJ2-7
V: TRBV7-2
CDR3: ASSLGGGAIEQY

J: TRBJ1-5
V: TRBV12-5
CDR3: ASGLVLSGFRQPQH

J: TRBJ1-5
V: TRBV7-8
CDR3: ASSLMPDIPQPQH

J: TRBJ2-1
V: TRBV12-5
CDR3: ASGRDTYNEQF

J: TRBJ2-7
V: TRBV2
CDR3: ASRPGTGATSEQY

J: TRBJ1-2
V: TRBV4-3
CDR3: ASSQEGQPEYGYT

J: TRBJ2-7
V: TRBV10-3
CDR3: AISLFDTDYEQY

J: TRBJ1-2
V: TRBV5-1
CDR3: ASSLGPRGYGYT

J: TRBJ2-3
V: TRBV6-5
CDR3: ASSSWTSGDTDTQY

J: TRBJ2-1
V: TRBV7-9
CDR3: ASSLSERGEQF

J: TRBJ1-5
V: TRBV30
CDR3: AGALGGAGPQH

J: TRBJ1-6
V: TRBV28
CDR3: ASRLGSNSPLH

J: TRBJ1-2
V: TRBV5-1
CDR3: ASSWDSYGYT

J: TRBJ1-2
V: TRBV9
CDR3: ASSVSQGADYGYT

J: TRBJ2-7
V: TRBV7-2
CDR3: ASSLVISYEQY

J: TRBJ2-7
V: TRBV30
CDR3: AWALGGARSYEQY

J: TRBJ2-3
V: TRBV7-2
CDR3: ASSYSSGVITDTQY

J: TRBJ1-1
V: TRBV30
CDR3: AWAGVGNTEAF

J: TRBJ1-2
V: TRBV4-2
CDR3: ASSQAGVDGYT